This TCR beta chain derives from a study of CD8+CD57+ T cells in acquired aplastic anemia. Study-wide background: Isolated CD4+ and CD8+ cells, once sorted, yielded DNA averaging roughly 3 ug. Broader study findings: Patients and controls shared roughly 30 CD8+ CDR3 sequences, which appeared highly expressed in patients and within their immunodominant clones.

An expansion of CD8+CD57+ cells by flow cytometry had been shown in patients chosen for sequencing. This clonotype was seen ten or more times. Its specificity is not known. It was genomic DNA that served as the template for profiling TCR beta VDJ and CDR3. Via MiXCR, TCRdb re-called the reads, giving one row per CDR3 protein. This sample has 160,000 or so distinct CDR3 sequences, with roughly 48% found just once. Deletions cut 1 base from V and 8 bases from J, with 15 bases between. This CDR3 contains 16 residues. Germline V gene lookup returns CDR1 MGHRA and CDR2 YSYEKL. The rearrangement joins TRBV4-1 to TRBJ1-6; a possible D gene is TRBD1 (5 bases). The TCR sequence derives from a human donor with aplastic anemia. The sequencing sample was made of sorted CD4+, CD8+, or CD8+CD57+ T cells (not recorded which) from PBMCs. This chain's CDR3 is CASSQGDGARDSPLHF. DNA of the CDR3: TGCGCCAGCAGCCAAGGGGACGGAGCCAGGGATTCACCCCTCCACTTT.